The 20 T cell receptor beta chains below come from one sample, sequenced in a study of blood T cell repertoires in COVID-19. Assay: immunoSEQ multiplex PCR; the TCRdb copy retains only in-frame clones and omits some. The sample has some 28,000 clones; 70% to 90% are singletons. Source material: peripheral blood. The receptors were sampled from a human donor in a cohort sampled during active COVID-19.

CDR3 DNA: TGTGCCAGTAGGTTAATGTATAGCACAGATACGCAGTATTTT. Protein product: CASRLMYSTDTQYF. The chain joins TRBV19 to TRBJ2-3; D is unclear. Germline-derived CDR1 and CDR2 are LNHDA and SQIVND (reference sequence). Trimming removed 6 bases at V and 0 bases at J, with 10 bases between. The CDR3 is 14 residues long.

Here the CDR3 reads CASTAGLKTQYF. The CDR3 coding sequence is TGTGCCAGCACCGCAGGGCTGAAGACCCAGTACTTC. The chain uses TRBV7-2 and TRBJ2-5; TRBD1 might be the D (5 bases). Trimming shortened V by 7 bases and J by 6 bases, and 12 bases separated the two germline ends. This CDR3 has 12 residues. Germline V gives CDR1 SGHTA, CDR2 FQGNSA.

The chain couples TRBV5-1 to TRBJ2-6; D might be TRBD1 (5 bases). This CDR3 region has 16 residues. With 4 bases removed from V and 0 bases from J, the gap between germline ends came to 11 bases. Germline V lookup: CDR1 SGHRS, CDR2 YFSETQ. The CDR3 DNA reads TGCGCCAGCAGCCCCCCCGACAGCTCTGGGGCCAACGTCCTGACTTTC. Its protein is CASSPPDSSGANVLTF.

The CDR3 protein is CASSVYSSYNEQFF. The CDR3 nucleotides read TGTGCCAGCAGCGTGTACAGCTCCTACAATGAGCAGTTCTTC. This chain joins TRBV9 and TRBJ2-1, with D uncertain. The germline V gene encodes CDR1 SGDLS and CDR2 YYNGEE. V was clipped by 2 bases and J by 0 bases, with 6 bases between them. The CDR3 is 14 amino acids.

The DNA of the CDR3 is TGTGCCAGCAGCCAAGGACTAGCGGGAGGGCCAATTGGGAATGAGCAGTTCTTC. Its protein product is CASSQGLAGGPIGNEQFF. The V gene is TRBV14, the J gene TRBJ2-1; 14 bases are shared with TRBD2. The CDR3 is 18 residues long. V lost 1 base to trimming and J lost 7 bases; unmatched junction nucleotides: 9. Per the germline V gene, CDR1 is SGHDN and CDR2 is FVKESK.

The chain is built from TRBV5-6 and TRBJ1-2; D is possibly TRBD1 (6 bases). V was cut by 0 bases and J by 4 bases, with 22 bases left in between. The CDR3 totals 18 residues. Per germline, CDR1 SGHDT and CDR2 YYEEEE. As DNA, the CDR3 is TGTGCCAGCAGCTTGGGGGTCTGGGCAGGGGATAGTGTCTATGGCTACACCTTC. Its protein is CASSLGVWAGDSVYGYTF.

In nucleotides, the CDR3 is TGTGCCAGCAGCGTCCTTAGCGGGGAGAACACCGGGGAGCTGTTTTTT. Translated: CASSVLSGENTGELFF. This chain connects TRBV9 to TRBJ2-2; 8 bases agree with TRBD2. From germline, CDR1 is SGDLS and CDR2 YYNGEE. The junction had 4 bases not matched to a gene; V was cut back by 2 bases and J by 1 base. The CDR3 totals 16 residues. The variable domain in full, with the rest retrieved from reference TRBV9 and TRBJ2-2, is DSGVTQTPKHLITATGQRVTLRCSPRSGDLSVYWYQQSLDQGLQFLIQYYNGEERAKGNILERFSAQQFPDLHSELNLSSLELGDSALYFCASSVLSGENTGELFFGEGSRLTVL.

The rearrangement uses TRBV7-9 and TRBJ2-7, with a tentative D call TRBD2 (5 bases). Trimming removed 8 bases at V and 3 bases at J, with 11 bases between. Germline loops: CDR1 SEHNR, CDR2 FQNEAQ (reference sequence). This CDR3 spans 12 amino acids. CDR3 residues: CASGSLLYEQYF. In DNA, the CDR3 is TGTGCCAGCGGGAGTCTTCTCTACGAGCAGTACTTC.

Here the CDR3 reads CSVALTEETQYF. The DNA of the CDR3 is TGCAGCGTTGCACTTACCGAAGAGACCCAGTACTTC. The chain uses TRBV29-1 and TRBJ2-5; D is unclear. The V gene lost 4 bases and the J gene lost 3 bases, with 9 bases spanning the gap. This CDR3 spans 12 amino acids. The germline V gene has CDR1 SQVTM and CDR2 ANQGSEA.

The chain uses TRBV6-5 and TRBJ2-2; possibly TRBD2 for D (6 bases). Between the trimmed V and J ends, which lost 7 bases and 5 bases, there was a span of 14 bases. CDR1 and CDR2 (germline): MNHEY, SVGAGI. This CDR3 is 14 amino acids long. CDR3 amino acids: CASTPRRGTGELFF. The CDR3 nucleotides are TGTGCCAGCACCCCGCGGAGGGGAACCGGGGAGCTGTTTTTT.

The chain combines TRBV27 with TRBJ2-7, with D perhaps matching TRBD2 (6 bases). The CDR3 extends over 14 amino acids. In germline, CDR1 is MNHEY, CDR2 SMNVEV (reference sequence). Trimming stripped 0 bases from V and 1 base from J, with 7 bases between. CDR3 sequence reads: CASSLSGGSYEQYF. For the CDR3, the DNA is TGTGCCAGCAGTTTATCCGGGGGATCCTACGAGCAGTACTTC.

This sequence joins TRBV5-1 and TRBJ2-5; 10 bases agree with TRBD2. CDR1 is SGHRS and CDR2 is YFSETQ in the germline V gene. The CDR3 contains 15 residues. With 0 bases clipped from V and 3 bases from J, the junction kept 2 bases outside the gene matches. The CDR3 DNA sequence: TGCGCCAGCAGCTTGGGACTAGCGGGCAAAGAGACCCAGTACTTC. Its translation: CASSLGLAGKETQYF.

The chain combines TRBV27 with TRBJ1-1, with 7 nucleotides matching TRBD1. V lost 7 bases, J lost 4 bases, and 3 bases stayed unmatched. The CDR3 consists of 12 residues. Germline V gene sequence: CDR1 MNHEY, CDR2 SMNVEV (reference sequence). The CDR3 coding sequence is TGTGCCAGCAAGACAGGGATCACTGAAGCTTTCTTT. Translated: CASKTGITEAFF.

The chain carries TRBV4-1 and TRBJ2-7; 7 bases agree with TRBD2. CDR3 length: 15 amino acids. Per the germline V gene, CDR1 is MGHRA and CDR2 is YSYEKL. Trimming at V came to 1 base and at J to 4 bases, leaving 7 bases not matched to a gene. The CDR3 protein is CASSQAAGGGYEQYF. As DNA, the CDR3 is TGCGCCAGCAGCCAAGCCGCCGGGGGAGGGTACGAGCAGTACTTC.

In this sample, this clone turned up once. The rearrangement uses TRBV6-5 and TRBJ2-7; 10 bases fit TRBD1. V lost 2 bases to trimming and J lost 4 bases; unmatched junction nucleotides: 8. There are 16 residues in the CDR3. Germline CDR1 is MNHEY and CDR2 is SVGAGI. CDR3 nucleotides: TGTGCCAGCAGTTACCTGCGGACAGGGGGTGCGTACGAGCAGTACTTC. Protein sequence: CASSYLRTGGAYEQYF.

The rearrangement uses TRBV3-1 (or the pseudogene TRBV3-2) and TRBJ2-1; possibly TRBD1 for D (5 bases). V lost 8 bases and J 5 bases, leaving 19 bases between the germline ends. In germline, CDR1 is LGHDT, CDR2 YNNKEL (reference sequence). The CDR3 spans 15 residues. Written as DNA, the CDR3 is TGTGCCAGCGCACTCAGGGTTGGAAAGGACAATGAGCAGTTCTTC. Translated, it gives CASALRVGKDNEQFF.

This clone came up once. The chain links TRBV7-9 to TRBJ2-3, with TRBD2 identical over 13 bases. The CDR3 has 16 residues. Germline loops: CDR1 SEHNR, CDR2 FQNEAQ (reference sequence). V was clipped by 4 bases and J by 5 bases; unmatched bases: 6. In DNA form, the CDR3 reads TGTGCCAGCAGCTCGCGGACTAGCGGGAGCTTAGATACGCAGTATTTT. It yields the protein CASSSRTSGSLDTQYF.

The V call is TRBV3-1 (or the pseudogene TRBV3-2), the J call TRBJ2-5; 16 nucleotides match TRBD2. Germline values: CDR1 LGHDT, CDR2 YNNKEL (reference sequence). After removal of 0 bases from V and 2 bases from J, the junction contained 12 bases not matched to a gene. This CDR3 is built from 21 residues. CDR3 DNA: TGTGCCAGCAGCCAAGAAGAGCTCGGGACTAGCGGGAGGGTGGCTCAAGAGACCCAGTACTTC. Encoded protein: CASSQEELGTSGRVAQETQYF.

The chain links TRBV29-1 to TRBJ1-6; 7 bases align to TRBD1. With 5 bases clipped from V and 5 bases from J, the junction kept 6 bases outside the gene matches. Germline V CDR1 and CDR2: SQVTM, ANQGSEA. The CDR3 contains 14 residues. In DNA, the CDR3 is TGCAGCGTTAAGGACAGGACGAATAATTCACCCCTCCACTTT. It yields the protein CSVKDRTNNSPLHF. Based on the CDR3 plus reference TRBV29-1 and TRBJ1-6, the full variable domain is SAVISQKPSRDICQRGTSLTIQCQVDSQVTMMFWYRQQPGQSLTLIATANQGSEATYESGFVIDKFPISRPNLTFSTLTVSNMSPEDSSIYLCSVKDRTNNSPLHFGNGTRLTVT.

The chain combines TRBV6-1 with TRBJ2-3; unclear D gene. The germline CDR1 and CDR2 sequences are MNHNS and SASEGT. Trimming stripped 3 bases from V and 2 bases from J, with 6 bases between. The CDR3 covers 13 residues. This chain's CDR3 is CASSDGFTDTQYF. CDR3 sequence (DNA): TGTGCCAGCAGTGATGGCTTCACAGATACGCAGTATTTT.